The 23 T cell receptor beta chains below all came from one sample that was sequenced in a study of T cell responses to AZD1222 COVID-19 vaccine. TCRdb's table, derived via immunoSEQ multiplex PCR, lists solely in-frame clones and lacks some. Here the sample spans approximately 30,000 clones, 65% to 90% being singletons. Sequencing used peripheral blood, obtained 28 days after the second AZD1222 dose. All receptors come from an adult who received the AZD1222 COVID-19 vaccine.

The genes are TRBV11-3 and TRBJ1-1; D unclear. Trimming took 8 bases from V and 3 from J, leaving 7 bases between them. The CDR3 spans 11 residues. Germline assignment: CDR1 SGHNT and CDR2 YENEEA. CDR3 bases: TGTGCCAGCCCTGATCACACTGAAGCTTTCTTT. Its protein product is CASPDHTEAFF.

The J gene is TRBJ2-2, the V gene TRBV6-4, with 7 bases that match TRBD2. The germline gives CDR1 MRHNA, CDR2 SNTAGT. CDR3 length: 16 amino acids. J lost 1 base, V lost 2 bases, and 4 bases had no gene match. The CDR3, as DNA: TGTGCCAGCAGTGACACAGCGGGGCTGAACACCGGGGAGCTGTTTTTT. This sequence encodes CASSDTAGLNTGELFF.

The V call is TRBV29-1, the J call TRBJ1-3; D ambiguous. The CDR3 totals 14 residues. Trimming cost V 5 bases and J 2 bases, with 13 bases left between them. Germline CDR1 reads SQVTM; CDR2 reads ANQGSEA. The CDR3 coding sequence is TGCAGCGTTTCCCCGACCGGGGCTGGAAACACCATATATTTT. Protein: CSVSPTGAGNTIYF.

This CDR3 reads CASSYPGALNEKLFF. In DNA form, the CDR3 reads TGTGCCAGCAGCTACCCAGGGGCCCTTAATGAAAAACTGTTTTTT. V gene TRBV6-5 combines with J gene TRBJ1-4; the D gene is possibly TRBD1 (6 bases). The length of the CDR3 is 15 residues. Germline values: CDR1 MNHEY, CDR2 SVGAGI. V gave up 6 bases and J gave up 4 bases, with 15 bases separating them.

This CDR3 is CASRQGNTDTQYF. CDR3 in DNA: TGTGCCAGTAGACAGGGAAACACAGATACGCAGTATTTT. The chain links TRBV6-5 to TRBJ2-3; 7 nucleotides align to TRBD1. J lost 2 bases, V lost 9 bases, and 5 bases had no gene match. Per germline, CDR1 MNHEY and CDR2 SVGAGI. The CDR3 is made up of 13 amino acids.

The V and J genes are TRBV6-5 and TRBJ1-1; TRBD1 is a possible D gene (5 bases). With 6 bases removed from V and 3 bases from J, the gap between germline ends came to 17 bases. Germline CDR1 MNHEY, CDR2 SVGAGI. The CDR3 loop spans 15 amino acids. The CDR3 here is CASSLSPGRDTEAFF. CDR3 sequence (DNA): TGTGCCAGCAGCCTCTCCCCTGGCAGGGACACTGAAGCTTTCTTT.

V is TRBV5-1 and J is TRBJ2-3; D possibly corresponds to TRBD2 (6 bases). CDR1 is SGHRS and CDR2 is YFSETQ in the germline V gene. V dropped 4 bases and J dropped 4 bases, with 13 bases sitting between them. The CDR3 is 14 amino acids. The DNA of the CDR3 is TGCGCCAGCAGCCCAGGGACTTTCTCAGATACGCAGTATTTT. Its translation: CASSPGTFSDTQYF.

V gene TRBV7-9 combines with J gene TRBJ1-2; 10 nucleotides align to TRBD1. Germline V gives CDR1 SEHNR, CDR2 FQNEAQ (reference sequence). V shed 4 bases and J 6 bases; nucleotides not matched to a gene: 8. The length of the CDR3 is 15 residues. CDR3 amino acids: CASSSRGQGSHGYTF. The DNA for the CDR3 is TGTGCCAGCAGCTCGCGGGGACAGGGGAGCCATGGCTACACCTTC.

V gene TRBV5-4 combines with J gene TRBJ1-3; tentative D call: TRBD1 (6 bases). This CDR3 is built from 16 residues. Germline V gives CDR1 SGHNT, CDR2 YYREEE (reference sequence). Between the trimmed V and J ends, which lost 4 bases and 1 base, there was a span of 15 bases. DNA of the CDR3: TGTGCCAGCAGCCTGATTCTACAGGGATCTGGAAACACCATATATTTT. Translation gives CASSLILQGSGNTIYF.

The chain couples TRBV3-1 (or the pseudogene TRBV3-2) to TRBJ1-3; tentatively, D is TRBD1 (6 bases). This CDR3 has 16 residues. The germline V and J ends were trimmed by 4 bases and 2 bases, with 15 bases remaining between them. Germline-derived CDR1 and CDR2 are LGHDT and YNNKEL (reference sequence). The CDR3 region is CASSPTWAGAGNTIYF. Written as DNA, the CDR3 is TGTGCCAGCAGCCCAACCTGGGCAGGGGCTGGAAACACCATATATTTT.

The chain links TRBV30 to TRBJ2-2; 11 positions agree with TRBD2. Germline values: CDR1 GTSNPN, CDR2 SVGIG (reference sequence). Trimming at V came to 3 bases and at J to 3 bases, leaving 0 bases not matched to a gene. The CDR3 runs 14 residues. CDR3 sequence reads: CAWRTSGDTGELFF. The CDR3 nucleotides read TGTGCCTGGAGGACTAGCGGGGACACCGGGGAGCTGTTTTTT.

The V call is TRBV30, the J call TRBJ2-6; unclear D gene. Trimming shortened V by 0 bases and J by 4 bases, and 13 bases separated the two germline ends. Germline V gene data show CDR1 as GTSNPN and CDR2 as SVGIG (reference sequence). The CDR3 runs to 16 residues. CDR3 sequence (DNA): TGTGCCTGGAGTGTACCCCCGAAAGCGGGGGCCAACGTCCTGACTTTC. Amino acids: CAWSVPPKAGANVLTF.

This clone came up once. The rearrangement links TRBV5-1 to TRBJ1-1, with D uncertain. The CDR3 consists of 14 residues. V lost 3 bases and J lost 1, with 10 bases in between. Per germline, CDR1 SGHRS and CDR2 YFSETQ. CDR3 coding DNA: TGCGCCAGCAGCTCGGGAGTGCAGAACACTGAAGCTTTCTTT. Protein sequence: CASSSGVQNTEAFF.

The chain is built from TRBV13 and TRBJ1-1; no clear D. V lost 5 bases and J 2 bases, leaving 15 bases between the germline ends. This CDR3 comprises 15 residues. Looked up from germline, CDR1 is PRHDT and CDR2 is FYEKMQ (reference sequence). The CDR3 protein is CASSGVGNSNTEAFF. In DNA form, the CDR3 reads TGTGCCAGCAGCGGAGTGGGGAATTCAAACACTGAAGCTTTCTTT.

The J gene is TRBJ1-2, the V gene TRBV6-1; D is possibly TRBD1 (6 bases). The CDR3 is 16 amino acids. V shed 1 base and J shed 7 bases, with 19 bases lying between them. CDR1 is MNHNS, CDR2 SASEGT, per germline. The CDR3 DNA is TGTGCCAGCAGTGAAGTAGGCAGCGGACAGAGAGGTGGCTACACCTTC. This sequence encodes CASSEVGSGQRGGYTF.

The chain is built from TRBV19 and TRBJ1-2, with 9 bases identical to TRBD1. Trimming took 6 bases from V and 5 from J; bases not matched to a gene: 7. This CDR3 comprises 14 residues. Germline values: CDR1 LNHDA, CDR2 SQIVND (reference sequence). The CDR3 is CASRPGQGRYGYTF. The DNA for the CDR3 is TGTGCCAGTAGACCAGGACAGGGGAGATATGGCTACACCTTC. The full variable domain, completed using reference TRBV19 and TRBJ1-2, is DGGITQSPKYLFRKEGQNVTLSCEQNLNHDAMYWYRQDPGQGLRLIYYSQIVNDFQKGDIAEGYSVSREKKESFPLTVTSAQKNPTAFYLCASRPGQGRYGYTFGSGTRLTVV.

The rearrangement joins TRBV3-1 (or the pseudogene TRBV3-2) to TRBJ1-2; D is uncertain. This CDR3 spans 14 amino acids. From germline, CDR1 is LGHDT and CDR2 YNNKEL (reference sequence). Trimming removed 3 bases from V and 5 bases from J, with 13 bases in between. The CDR3 sequence is CASSQRAVPYGYTF. CDR3 bases: TGTGCCAGCAGCCAGAGGGCGGTGCCTTATGGCTACACCTTC.

The chain employs TRBV4-1 and TRBJ2-7; 7 positions match TRBD1. With V trimmed by 1 base and J by 3 bases, 9 bases remained unmatched. CDR1 and CDR2 from the germline V gene are MGHRA and YSYEKL. The CDR3 runs to 16 residues. CDR3 amino acids: CASSQVPTGIGYEQYF. Written as DNA, the CDR3 is TGCGCCAGCAGCCAAGTCCCGACAGGGATTGGCTACGAGCAGTACTTC.

The J gene is TRBJ1-2, the V gene TRBV2; D gene unclear. The length of the CDR3 is 13 residues. The germline V and J ends were trimmed by 7 bases and 5 bases, with 14 bases remaining between them. Germline CDR1 is SNHLY and CDR2 is FYNNEI. The CDR3 bases are TGTGCCAGCAACCTGCAACCCGGATATGGCTACACCTTC. Translated: CASNLQPGYGYTF.

This chain links TRBV28 with TRBJ2-1, with 9 bases aligning to TRBD2. Trimming cost V 5 bases and J 5 bases; bases outside gene matches: 7. Germline V gene data show CDR1 as MDHEN and CDR2 as SYDVKM. The CDR3 has 15 residues. The CDR3 is CASSAPGLANNEQFF. CDR3 coding DNA: TGTGCCAGCAGTGCACCGGGACTAGCTAACAATGAGCAGTTCTTC.

The chain links TRBV28 to TRBJ2-7, with D tentatively TRBD2 (6 bases). Germline-derived CDR1 and CDR2 are MDHEN and SYDVKM. The CDR3 extends over 14 amino acids. V was shortened by 6 bases and J by 4 bases, with 16 bases between the two germline ends. This chain's CDR3 is CASRAAGMGYEQYF. In DNA form, the CDR3 reads TGTGCCAGCAGGGCGGCGGGGATGGGGTACGAGCAGTACTTC.

The chain recombines TRBV19 with TRBJ1-4; no firm D call. The germline V gene encodes CDR1 LNHDA and CDR2 SQIVND (reference sequence). V was pared by 0 bases and J by 10 bases, with 15 bases between. This CDR3 is 15 amino acids long. In DNA form, the CDR3 reads TGTGCCAGTAGTATAGATCCGCTTGGAGGAGGAAAACTGTTTTTT. Translating it yields CASSIDPLGGGKLFF.

In its sample, this clone was seen once. The chain joins TRBV18 to TRBJ2-3; D is uncertain. This CDR3 is built from 15 residues. Trimming cost V 2 bases and J 4 bases, with 13 bases left between them. Germline CDR1 KGHSH, CDR2 LQKENI. The CDR3 sequence is CASSPSLQGADTQYF. CDR3 nucleotides: TGTGCCAGCTCACCAAGTCTGCAAGGTGCAGATACGCAGTATTTT. Full variable domain (rest looked up from reference TRBV18 and TRBJ2-3): NAGVMQNPRHLVRRRGQEARLRCSPMKGHSHVYWYRQLPEEGLKFMVYLQKENIIDESGMPKERFSAEFPKEGPSILRIQQVVRGDSAAYFCASSPSLQGADTQYFGPGTRLTVL.